This T cell receptor (beta chain) was sequenced during a study of blood T cell repertoires in COVID-19. Study-wide context: The United States, Italy and Spain were the sources of the acute and convalescent COVID-19 samples. The analysed material was cDNA or gDNA that came from T cells, B-cell-depleted T cells, or PBMCs.

Recruitment covered under 25 US areas and drew participants whose ages spanned roughly 18 to 100 years. TCRdb keeps only in-frame clones here, not all; method: immunoSEQ multiplex PCR. The sample includes some 320,000 clones, under 95% seen only once; the top ten take around 2.6%. The CDR3 sequence is 15 residues long. Germline V gene sequence: CDR1 LGHNT, CDR2 FRNRAP. The V gene lost 5 bases and the J gene lost 2 bases, with 15 bases spanning the gap. Sequencing was performed on PBMCs or T cells enriched from blood (not recorded which). The TCR comes from a man aged 55 to 70 who had recovered from COVID-19. The rearrangement links TRBV12-5 to TRBJ1-2, with a weak D call TRBD1 (6 bases). The DNA of the CDR3 is TGTGCTAGTGGTGTACAACAGGGAGTAAACTATGGCTACACCTTC. Its protein is CASGVQQGVNYGYTF.